The sequence of this T cell receptor beta chain was determined in a study of blood T cells in healthy people across ages. V was pared by 0 bases and J by 5 bases, with 8 bases between. Germline V gene data show CDR1 as SGHRS and CDR2 as YFSETQ. The CDR3 totals 14 residues. Through a sample-barcoded 5' primer and a J-beta primer mix, a second PCR was run for about 6 to 11 cycles. MiXCR, applied by TCRdb to the 5' RACE reads, yields one record per CDR3 protein. The sample contains roughly 1.4 million distinct CDR3 sequences, around 55% of which appear only once. The gene calls are TRBV5-1 and TRBJ1-4; no clear D. The source is a man between 18 and 29 years old in good health. Sequencing was performed on blood. The CDR3 DNA sequence: TGCGCCAGCAGCTTGGAAGCGGAGAATGAAAAACTGTTTTTT. Translation: CASSLEAENEKLFF.